This paragraph reports one TCR beta chain. A far larger clone is one nucleotide away, so this likely arose from a read error. This sample stems from a study of shared clonotypes between healthy human individuals. Trimming left V 5 bases short and J 8 bases short, with 12 bases between. Germline V lookup: CDR1 GTSNPN, CDR2 SVGIG (reference sequence). CDR3 size: 11 residues. Original data processing: Junction-only sequences without quality scores were provided by ImmunoSEQ, so filtering was different. Sequencing used immunoSEQ multiplex PCR; TCRdb keeps in-frame clones, though not all of them. V, J and clone size derive from that table, while D and trimming were established from the DNA sequence. The data contain about 490,000 clones, roughly 80% of them singletons.

The sequence was collected from a middle-aged woman in good health. Some clones in this sample may be carry-over from other donors' samples. The chain has TRBV30 and TRBJ1-2; no reliable D call. Input material: PBMCs. For the CDR3, the DNA is TGTGCCTGGGGACCCTCCCTGGGCTACACCTTC. It codes for CAWGPSLGYTF. The variable domain in full, completed from reference TRBV30 and TRBJ1-2, reads SQTIHQWPATLVQPVGSPLSLECTVEGTSNPNLYWYRQAAGRGLQLLFYSVGIGQISSEVPQNLSASRPQDRQFILSSKKLLLSDSGFYLCAWGPSLGYTFGSGTRLTVV.